The 19 T cell receptor beta chains given below trace back to one sample, sequenced in a study of blood T cell repertoires in COVID-19. Generated by immunoSEQ multiplex PCR, the TCRdb table keeps only in-frame clones and is missing some. In the table there are about 170,000 clones, 74% of which are singletons. Sequences were obtained from peripheral blood. The receptors originated from an elderly woman with acute or convalescent COVID-19.

V usage is TRBV2 and J usage is TRBJ1-2, with D unclear. Trimming removed 3 bases at V and 4 bases at J, with 9 bases between. CDR3 length: 13 residues. In germline, CDR1 is SNHLY, CDR2 FYNNEI. This CDR3 reads CASSDAASYGYTF. The CDR3 DNA follows: TGTGCCAGCAGTGATGCAGCGTCCTATGGCTACACCTTC.

The CDR3 spells CASSYGRAGEQFF. DNA for the CDR3: TGTGCCAGCAGTTACGGGAGGGCCGGGGAGCAGTTCTTC. The chain uses TRBV6-2 or TRBV6-3 and TRBJ2-1; 7 bases are shared with TRBD2. CDR1 MNHEY and CDR2 SVGEGT come from the germline V gene. V shed 2 bases, J shed 10 bases, and the junction held 5 bases outside the gene matches. This CDR3 has 13 amino acids.

The V call is TRBV30, the J call TRBJ2-3; 7 bases line up with TRBD2. V dropped 2 bases and J dropped 2; count of bases not matched to a gene: 4. The CDR3 totals 14 residues. The V gene's germline CDR1 is GTSNPN and CDR2 SVGIG (reference sequence). CDR3 coding DNA: TGTGCCTGGAGTAAAAGCGGGACCACAGATACGCAGTATTTT. Its translation is CAWSKSGTTDTQYF.

The CDR3 region has the DNA TGTGCCAGCAGTTACGGTTCAGGGGGCACTGAAGCTTTCTTT. It specifies CASSYGSGGTEAFF. The chain is built from TRBV27 and TRBJ1-1, with 7 bases fitting TRBD1. The CDR3 contains 14 residues. The trim removed 4 bases at V and 4 bases at J, leaving 6 bases unmatched. CDR1 is MNHEY and CDR2 is SMNVEV in the germline V gene (reference sequence).

This clone is a singleton in its sample. The gene calls are TRBV9 and TRBJ1-1; 7 nucleotides align to TRBD1. The V segment lost 0 bases and the J segment 0 bases; nucleotides outside the gene matches: 8. This CDR3 comprises 17 residues. The germline gives CDR1 SGDLS, CDR2 YYNGEE. The DNA of the CDR3 is TGTGCCAGCAGCGTAGATGGGACAGTTTACATGAACACTGAAGCTTTCTTT. Its protein product is CASSVDGTVYMNTEAFF. The variable domain in full, with the rest retrieved from reference TRBV9 and TRBJ1-1, is DSGVTQTPKHLITATGQRVTLRCSPRSGDLSVYWYQQSLDQGLQFLIQYYNGEERAKGNILERFSAQQFPDLHSELNLSSLELGDSALYFCASSVDGTVYMNTEAFFGQGTRLTVV.

V gene TRBV28 combines with J gene TRBJ2-3; 10 bases fit TRBD2. The CDR3 runs to 16 residues. Germline V gene data show CDR1 as MDHEN and CDR2 as SYDVKM. Trimming at V came to 5 bases and at J to 0 bases, leaving 5 bases not matched to a gene. The chain's CDR3 is CASSTWTSGSTDTQYF. The CDR3 nucleotides are TGTGCCAGCAGTACCTGGACTAGCGGAAGCACAGATACGCAGTATTTT.

The chain couples TRBV5-8 to TRBJ2-1, with D possibly TRBD2 on 6 matching bases. The germline gives CDR1 SGHTS, CDR2 YDEGEE. This CDR3 region has 18 residues. Trimming left V 0 bases short and J 4 bases short, with 20 bases between. This CDR3 reads CASSLGVILARLYNEQFF. In DNA form, the CDR3 reads TGTGCCAGCAGCTTGGGGGTAATCCTAGCGAGACTTTACAATGAGCAGTTCTTC.

In this sample, this clone turned up a few times. The CDR3: CASSPLDSLLGEQYF. The CDR3 DNA reads TGTGCCAGCTCACCATTAGACAGTCTTCTAGGCGAGCAGTACTTC. The V call is TRBV18, the J call TRBJ2-7, with D perhaps matching TRBD1 (5 bases). This CDR3 has 15 amino acids. CDR1 is KGHSH, CDR2 LQKENI, per germline. Trimming took off 2 bases at V and 6 bases at J, with 17 bases between the two ends. The whole variable domain, filled in from reference TRBV18 and TRBJ2-7, reads NAGVMQNPRHLVRRRGQEARLRCSPMKGHSHVYWYRQLPEEGLKFMVYLQKENIIDESGMPKERFSAEFPKEGPSILRIQQVVRGDSAAYFCASSPLDSLLGEQYFGPGTRLTVT.

This chain joins TRBV7-3 and TRBJ2-7; TRBD2 aligns across 12 bases. V was pared by 5 bases and J by 3 bases, with 5 bases of the junction left unmatched. The CDR3 contains 15 residues. Germline CDR1 is SGHTA and CDR2 is FQGTGA. This CDR3 reads CASSRLAGAHYEQYF. The CDR3 DNA sequence: TGTGCCAGCAGCCGACTAGCGGGAGCCCACTACGAGCAGTACTTC.

The chain couples TRBV5-5 to TRBJ1-5; 7 nucleotides line up with TRBD1. The CDR3 is made up of 15 amino acids. Germline loops: CDR1 SGHKS, CDR2 YYEKEE (reference sequence). With 1 base clipped from V and 2 bases from J, the junction kept 3 bases outside the gene matches. CDR3 in DNA: TGTGCCAGCAGCTTGTATACAGGGGGCAATCAGCCCCAGCATTTT. It translates to CASSLYTGGNQPQHF.

J is TRBJ1-5 and V is TRBV3-1 (or the pseudogene TRBV3-2); D is perhaps TRBD1 (6 bases). V was clipped by 3 bases and J by 9 bases, with 15 bases between them. CDR1 is LGHDT and CDR2 is YNNKEL in the germline V gene (reference sequence). This CDR3 has 14 residues. The CDR3 spells CASSQSGGGVPQHF. CDR3 DNA sequence: TGTGCCAGCAGCCAGTCCGGGGGGGGCGTGCCCCAGCATTTT.

This clone has more than one count but fewer than ten. The rearrangement links TRBV30 to TRBJ1-1; TRBD1 agrees at 8 bases. V lost 7 bases, J lost 5 bases, and 9 bases stayed unmatched. The CDR3 is made up of 13 amino acids. Per the germline V gene, CDR1 is GTSNPN and CDR2 is SVGIG (reference sequence). DNA for the CDR3: TGTGCCTCCACAGGGGGGAGAGGAACTGAAGCTTTCTTT. Translated, it gives CASTGGRGTEAFF.

The V call is TRBV6-2 or TRBV6-3, the J call TRBJ1-2, with D hard to call. V dropped 0 bases and J dropped 3 bases, with 8 bases sitting between them. Germline V gene lookup returns CDR1 MNHEY and CDR2 SVGEGT. This CDR3 spans 14 amino acids. CDR3: CASSYSGEYYGYTF. DNA of the CDR3: TGTGCCAGCAGTTACTCCGGGGAGTACTATGGCTACACCTTC.

This chain uses TRBV5-1 with TRBJ2-2, with a possible D match to TRBD1 (5 bases). CDR3 length: 14 residues. The germline V and J ends were trimmed by 0 bases and 4 bases, with 7 bases remaining between them. Germline CDR1 reads SGHRS; CDR2 reads YFSETQ. The CDR3 coding sequence is TGCGCCAGCAGCTTGGGACAGCCCACCGGGGAGCTGTTTTTT. Amino acids: CASSLGQPTGELFF.

In this sample, this clone turned up a few times. This chain uses TRBV6-5 with TRBJ2-7, with a tentative D call TRBD1 (5 bases). The CDR3 covers 13 residues. V lost 6 bases, J lost 6 bases, and 15 bases lay in between. The germline V gene encodes CDR1 MNHEY and CDR2 SVGAGI. As DNA, the CDR3 is TGTGCCAGCAGGGCCCGGACAACGGGCGAGCAGTACTTC. Amino acids: CASRARTTGEQYF.

V usage is TRBV5-1 and J usage is TRBJ1-6, with a weak D call TRBD1 (6 bases). Germline V gene data show CDR1 as SGHRS and CDR2 as YFSETQ. V lost 3 bases and J 4 bases, leaving 8 bases between the germline ends. The CDR3 is made up of 14 amino acids. In nucleotides, the CDR3 is TGCGCCAGCAGCTCCGACAGGTATAATTCACCCCTCCACTTT. Its protein is CASSSDRYNSPLHF. The full variable domain, its missing parts supplied by reference TRBV5-1 and TRBJ1-6, is KAGVTQTPRYLIKTRGQQVTLSCSPISGHRSVSWYQQTPGQGLQFLFEYFSETQRNKGNFPGRFSGRQFSNSRSEMNVSTLELGDSALYLCASSSDRYNSPLHFGNGTRLTVT.

The chain carries TRBV5-1 and TRBJ2-4; a weak D match, TRBD2 (6 bases). V was clipped by 4 bases and J by 8 bases, with 25 bases between them. The germline CDR1 and CDR2 sequences are SGHRS and YFSETQ. This CDR3 comprises 17 residues. In DNA form, the CDR3 reads TGCGCCAGCAGCCTCAAAACCGATGGGAGGATGTTGGACATTCAGTACTTC. Protein product: CASSLKTDGRMLDIQYF. Full variable domain (remainder filled in from reference TRBV5-1 and TRBJ2-4): KAGVTQTPRYLIKTRGQQVTLSCSPISGHRSVSWYQQTPGQGLQFLFEYFSETQRNKGNFPGRFSGRQFSNSRSEMNVSTLELGDSALYLCASSLKTDGRMLDIQYFGAGTRLSVL.

V usage is TRBV23-1 and J usage is TRBJ1-6, with TRBD1 as a possible D gene (5 bases). TRBV23-1 counts as an open reading frame of uncertain function. V lost 4 bases and J 6 bases, leaving 10 bases between the germline ends. The CDR3 sequence is 14 residues long. In DNA, the CDR3 is TGCGCCAGCAGTCGCACCGGGGGTAATTCACCCCTCCACTTT. Protein: CASSRTGGNSPLHF.

This clone occurred a few times. The DNA for the CDR3 is TGTGCCAGCAGTTTGACGGGGAATAGCTACACCTTC. Protein: CASSLTGNSYTF. The chain links TRBV27 to TRBJ1-2; D uncertain. The CDR3 runs to 12 residues. V was clipped by 3 bases and J by 9 bases, with 11 bases between them. Looked up from germline, CDR1 is MNHEY and CDR2 is SMNVEV (reference sequence).